This T cell receptor (beta chain) was documented in a study of blood T cell repertoires in COVID-19. Study details: T cells, B-cell-depleted T cells, or PBMCs supplied cDNA or gDNA.

The germline CDR1 and CDR2 sequences are KGHSH and LQKENI. CDR3 size: 17 residues. V dropped 2 bases and J dropped 4 bases, with 18 bases sitting between them. Clones were sequenced by immunoSEQ multiplex PCR, and TCRdb holds only the in-frame ones, with some missing. Of 200,000 to 250,000 clones listed, about 87% are singletons. The sequence was collected from a man aged 25-45 years with COVID-19, enrolled during active disease. V usage is TRBV18 and J usage is TRBJ1-3, with D possibly TRBD1 on 5 matching bases. The sample consisted of peripheral blood. The CDR3 loop reads CASSPFSRDFGGNTIYF. CDR3 DNA: TGTGCCAGCTCACCATTCTCCCGGGACTTTGGAGGAAACACCATATATTTT.